This T cell receptor beta chain was found in a study of blood T cell repertoires in COVID-19. The table came from immunoSEQ multiplex PCR; TCRdb's copy has only in-frame clones and leaves some out. The sample holds hundreds of thousands of clones, more than 70% seen once. V was shortened by 5 bases and J by 7 bases, with 17 bases between the two germline ends. Germline assignment: CDR1 LNHDA and CDR2 SQIVND (reference sequence). CDR3 length: 14 residues. Sample: peripheral blood. This TCR was sampled from a woman aged 60-75 years with COVID-19, enrolled during active disease. The V call is TRBV19, the J call TRBJ1-1; the D is unclear. CDR3 in amino acids: CASSGTSLYVEAFF. CDR3 nucleotide sequence: TGTGCCAGTAGTGGTACCAGTCTTTATGTTGAAGCTTTCTTT.